These T cell receptor beta chains were read from a single sample in a study of T-cell reconstitution after alpha-beta-depleted transplantation in children. Via MiXCR, TCRdb re-called the PCR reads, giving one row per CDR3 protein. The sample carries some 550,000 distinct CDR3 sequences, approximately 20% recorded once. The starting material was PBMCs from the stem cell graft donor, obtained from the stem cell graft. The source of these receptors is a human donor who donated a stem cell graft to a child with acute lymphoblastic leukemia. The CDR3 runs from the conserved cysteine through the conserved F or W.

v_call,cdr3_aa
TRBV28,CASSLPGAREKLFF
TRBV5-1,CASSSELVSEQYF
TRBV27,CASASGLYYEQYF
TRBV11-2,CASSLRGGSGNEQFF
TRBV4-1,CASSQDHRGTYNSPLHF
TRBV6-5,CASSYQGPNTEAFF
TRBV4-1,CASSQDGGSSYEQYF
TRBV5-1,CASSFSLASLGTGELFF
TRBV7-2,CASRSDRGLFISEAFF
TRBV24-1,CATSDPDRDEAFF
TRBV10-3,CAISEFLGQGPDSNQPQHF
TRBV7-3,CASSLSPAANTEAFF
TRBV15,CATSRETATNEKLFF
TRBV9,CASSPGTGGSQPQHF
TRBV5-1,CASSSLFSSGVQSSYNEQFF
TRBV7-2,CASSFIKKLRDTQYF
TRBV2,CASSQDRDKNQPQHF
TRBV5-1,CASSSGTSGRPEETQYF
TRBV7-9,CASSLETAVDGYTF
TRBV29-1,CSVGGLGTNEQFF
TRBV20-1,CSAWGPPSYEQYF
TRBV29-1,CSVSVGGVYGYTF
TRBV15,CATSRETGTGLSDTQYF
TRBV5-1,CASSLETSGFTDTQYF
TRBV18,CASSPPDRGLYEQYF
TRBV20-1,CSARDSGGGQPQHF
TRBV7-3,CASSLKGSVGSPYEQYF